The 21 T cell receptor beta chains below come from one sample, sequenced in a study of blood T cells in healthy people across ages. PCR was performed a second time for 7 to 11 cycles using a sample-barcoded 5' primer and a J-beta primer mix. One entry per CDR3 protein results from TCRdb running MiXCR on the 5' RACE reads. Here the sample spans 1.5 million to 2 million distinct CDR3 sequences, around 48% being singletons. Sequencing used blood. The receptors come from a woman in her thirties or forties in good health.

The rearrangement joins TRBV2 to TRBJ2-3; possibly TRBD1 or TRBD2 for D (6 bases each). Looked up from germline, CDR1 is SNHLY and CDR2 is FYNNEI. The CDR3 sequence is 15 residues long. Trimming left V 11 bases short and J 2 bases short, with 20 bases between. This CDR3 is CAALEGHFNTDTQYF. CDR3 nucleotide sequence: TGTGCCGCACTGGAGGGACATTTCAACACAGATACGCAGTATTTT.

J is TRBJ2-5 and V is TRBV2; D unresolved. Trimming removed 6 bases at V and 4 bases at J, with 15 bases between. Per germline, CDR1 SNHLY and CDR2 FYNNEI. The CDR3 runs 14 residues. The CDR3: CASSPDQSGETQYF. Here the CDR3 DNA reads TGTGCCAGCAGCCCAGATCAGAGTGGAGAGACCCAGTACTTC.

The chain links TRBV5-1 to TRBJ2-7; D unclear. CDR1 and CDR2 from the germline V gene are SGHRS and YFSETQ. V shed 0 bases and J shed 4 bases, with 20 bases lying between them. The CDR3 consists of 17 residues. In DNA, the CDR3 is TGCGCCAGCAGCTTGGATACCGGGCCACGAAGCCGATACGAGCAGTACTTC. This sequence encodes CASSLDTGPRSRYEQYF.

This sequence joins TRBV18 and TRBJ2-1, with a tentative D call TRBD2 (5 bases). Trimming removed 8 bases from V and 7 bases from J, with 18 bases in between. CDR3 length: 14 amino acids. Germline V gene lookup returns CDR1 KGHSH and CDR2 LQKENI. The CDR3 nucleotides are TGTGCCAGCACCGATGTTGGCGGAGGAAATGAGCAGTTCTTC. Translated: CASTDVGGGNEQFF.

The genes are TRBV7-9 and TRBJ1-4, with TRBD1 matching 9 bases. This CDR3 contains 15 residues. The junction had 4 bases not matched to a gene; V was cut back by 5 bases and J by 3 bases. Germline CDR1 is SEHNR and CDR2 is FQNEAQ (reference sequence). In nucleotides, the CDR3 is TGTGCCAGCAGCGGGACAGGGCCGGCTAATGAAAAACTGTTTTTT. As protein: CASSGTGPANEKLFF.

This chain uses TRBV20-1 with TRBJ2-1, with D possibly matching TRBD1 (5 bases). The germline V gene has CDR1 DFQATT and CDR2 SNEGSKA (reference sequence). V was clipped by 0 bases and J by 4 bases, with 16 bases between them. This CDR3 comprises 16 residues. The DNA for the CDR3 is TGCAGTGCTAGAGATTATGGGGCAAAGGGTTACAATGAGCAGTTCTTC. It encodes CSARDYGAKGYNEQFF.

This clonotype was counted a few times. This chain connects TRBV6-6 to TRBJ2-5; 9 bases line up with TRBD1. The J call is doubtful: the DNA matches TRBJ2-7 better. Germline V lookup: CDR1 MNHNY, CDR2 SVGAGI (reference sequence). The CDR3 spans 15 residues. CDR3 protein: CASSTPDRGSHEQYF. CDR3 nucleotides: TGTGCCAGCAGCACCCCGGACAGGGGTTCCCACGAGCAGTACTTC.

This chain links TRBV7-8 with TRBJ2-1; TRBD1 or TRBD2 may be the D gene (5 bases each). TRBJ2-7 matches the DNA end more closely, so the J call is doubtful. Germline V lookup: CDR1 SGHVS, CDR2 FQNEAQ. CDR3 length equals 18 residues. The CDR3 region has the DNA TGTGCCAGCAGCTTAGTAGATACGGGACGAAGCTTCTACAATGAGCAGTACTTC. It yields the protein CASSLVDTGRSFYNEQYF.

CDR3 region: CSASSGQSGGNQPQHF. CDR3 nucleotides: TGCAGTGCTAGTTCGGGCCAGTCGGGTGGCAATCAGCCCCAGCATTTT. V usage is TRBV20-1 and J usage is TRBJ1-5; the D is unclear. Between the trimmed V and J ends, which lost 3 bases and 2 bases, there was a span of 17 bases. Looked up from germline, CDR1 is DFQATT and CDR2 is SNEGSKA (reference sequence). This CDR3 is built from 16 residues.

The V call is TRBV2, the J call TRBJ2-1; 13 bases map to TRBD2. The CDR3 runs to 16 residues. The V segment lost 4 bases and the J segment 5 bases; nucleotides outside the gene matches: 5. Germline values: CDR1 SNHLY, CDR2 FYNNEI. The chain's CDR3 is CASSGTGTSGNNEQFF. In DNA form, the CDR3 reads TGTGCCAGCAGTGGCACAGGGACTAGCGGGAACAATGAGCAGTTCTTC.

This clonotype was counted only a few times. The gene calls are TRBV27 and TRBJ2-1, with a weak D call TRBD2 (6 bases). V was trimmed by 0 bases and J by 8 bases, leaving 17 bases between them. Germline CDR1 is MNHEY and CDR2 is SMNVEV (reference sequence). The length of the CDR3 is 16 residues. CDR3 DNA sequence: TGTGCCAGCAGTTTATCGTTCCAGCGGGCCCACTATGAGCAGTTCTTC. Protein sequence: CASSLSFQRAHYEQFF.

The gene calls are TRBV10-2 and TRBJ1-4; maybe TRBD1 (5 bases). Germline V gene lookup returns CDR1 WSHSY and CDR2 SAAADI. Trimming left V 6 bases short and J 11 bases short, with 13 bases between. The CDR3 extends over 12 amino acids. DNA for the CDR3: TGCGCCAGCAGCGGCGGGGACTGGAAACTGTTTTTT. Translated, it gives CASSGGDWKLFF.

This clonotype was counted only a few times. The chain links TRBV27 to TRBJ2-1; TRBD1 matches at 10 bases. CDR1 is MNHEY, CDR2 SMNVEV, per germline (reference sequence). V shed 6 bases and J 7 bases; nucleotides not matched to a gene: 6. The CDR3 has 14 residues. The CDR3 is CASSSRTGGNEQFF. The CDR3 DNA reads TGTGCCAGCAGCTCCCGGACAGGGGGGAATGAGCAGTTCTTC.

V gene TRBV11-1 combines with J gene TRBJ2-1; D may be TRBD1 (6 bases). The length of the CDR3 is 15 residues. Trimming cost V 6 bases and J 2 bases, with 14 bases left between them. Germline lookup yields CDR1 SGHAT and CDR2 FQDESV (reference sequence). The CDR3 DNA reads TGTGCCAGCAGTTTGATGCAGGGGACCTACAATGAGCAGTTCTTC. Translation gives CASSLMQGTYNEQFF.

This clonotype was seen more than once but under ten times. J is TRBJ1-2 and V is TRBV20-1, with D possibly matching TRBD1 (6 bases). The CDR3 is made up of 17 amino acids. Deletions cut 6 bases from V and 0 bases from J, with 23 bases between. Germline values: CDR1 DFQATT, CDR2 SNEGSKA (reference sequence). The CDR3 nucleotides are TGCAGTGCCCGTACTCAGGGGCCCCCGTTAGCTAACTATGGCTACACCTTC. Encoded protein: CSARTQGPPLANYGYTF.

The genes are TRBV28 and TRBJ2-5; weak D call: TRBD2 (6 bases). Germline V gene lookup returns CDR1 MDHEN and CDR2 SYDVKM. Between the trimmed V and J ends, which lost 8 bases and 2 bases, there was a span of 12 bases. The CDR3 has 13 amino acids. CDR3 protein: CASVEGMQETQYF. The CDR3 nucleotides read TGTGCCAGCGTGGAGGGGATGCAAGAGACCCAGTACTTC.

This chain connects TRBV7-3 to TRBJ2-1, with a possible D match to TRBD2 (6 bases). In germline, CDR1 is SGHTA, CDR2 FQGTGA. The germline V and J ends were trimmed by 2 bases and 8 bases, with 16 bases remaining between them. The CDR3 runs to 15 residues. The CDR3 region has the DNA TGTGCCAGCAGCTTAGGAGGAGGATCGGGGGATGAGCAGTTCTTC. Protein sequence: CASSLGGGSGDEQFF.

The chain carries TRBV28 and TRBJ1-2, with unresolved D. V was clipped by 2 bases and J by 4 bases, with 14 bases between them. Germline CDR1 reads MDHEN; CDR2 reads SYDVKM. The CDR3 spans 15 residues. The CDR3 DNA reads TGTGCCAGCAGTTTAATGGAAGAAGTCATCTATGGCTACACCTTC. It specifies CASSLMEEVIYGYTF.

The V call is TRBV24-1, the J call TRBJ1-2, with D hard to call. This CDR3 has 13 amino acids. With 7 bases removed from V and 1 base from J, the gap between germline ends came to 9 bases. The V gene's germline CDR1 is KGHDR and CDR2 SFDVKD. The CDR3 nucleotides are TGTGCCACCAGCTCCGCCATTAACTATGGCTACACCTTC. It is translated as CATSSAINYGYTF.

This chain uses TRBV20-1 with TRBJ2-3; perhaps TRBD1 as D (6 bases). Between the trimmed V and J ends, which lost 0 bases and 7 bases, there was a span of 17 bases. Germline V gives CDR1 DFQATT, CDR2 SNEGSKA (reference sequence). The CDR3 totals 15 residues. The chain's CDR3 is CSARDLWAGAYTQYF. The DNA for the CDR3 is TGCAGTGCTAGAGATTTGTGGGCAGGGGCTTATACGCAGTATTTT.

This clonotype occurred a few times. The V call is TRBV28, the J call TRBJ1-2, with D maybe TRBD1 (5 bases). The CDR3 runs 15 residues. V lost 4 bases, J lost 3 bases, and 15 bases lay in between. The V gene's germline CDR1 is MDHEN and CDR2 SYDVKM. CDR3 residues: CASSSWTGPDYGYTF. The CDR3 nucleotides read TGTGCCAGCAGTTCTTGGACGGGGCCCGACTATGGCTACACCTTC.